What follows describes a single T cell receptor (beta chain). The antigen is unknown. The CDR3 sequence is 17 residues long. Trimming cost V 6 bases and J 0 bases; bases outside gene matches: 8. Per the germline V gene, CDR1 is MNHEY and CDR2 is SMNVEV (reference sequence). The data stem from a study of OX40 agonist ivuxolimab in advanced cancers. Overall study context: Six ivuxolimab dose levels, 0.01 to 10 mg/kg, were given intravenously every 2 weeks. Notes on the study in general: Expanded clones were, on average, more numerous in CD8+ T cells than in CD4+. Relatively little clonal expansion, among the lowest observed, appeared in partial responders at 0.1-3.0 mg/kg.

The table came from immunoSEQ multiplex PCR; TCRdb's copy has only in-frame clones and leaves some out. Among tens of thousands of clones listed, 70% to 90% were seen once. Source: CD4+ or CD8+ T cells sorted from blood, taken in a trial of the OX40 agonist ivuxolimab. The chain carries TRBV27 and TRBJ2-1; 10 nucleotides agree with TRBD2. The receptor was derived from an adult with an advanced solid tumor such as melanoma, head and neck, liver or kidney cancer. DNA of the CDR3: TGTGCCAGCAGAGACCCTAGCGGGGGTCCCTCCTACAATGAGCAGTTCTTC. It specifies CASRDPSGGPSYNEQFF.